This T cell receptor (beta chain) was documented in a study of molecular identifiers for immune sequencing clone quantification. General study findings and limits: Because of identical TCR molecules sharing a barcode, sizes of highly expanded clones could be underestimated.

TCRdb reanalysed the PCR reads using MiXCR and keeps one entry per CDR3 protein. Counted here are 250,000 to 350,000 distinct CDR3 sequences, about 20% occurring once; the ten biggest clones make up more than 0.8%. Germline CDR1 and CDR2: SQVTM and ANQGSEA. Trimming shortened V by 3 bases and J by 7 bases, and 6 bases separated the two germline ends. The CDR3 sequence is 10 residues long. The sample holds many counts of this clonotype. No antigen is known for it. The sample consisted of naive CD8+ T cells from blood, with Jurkat cell RNA spiked in. Subset noted: FACS-sorted CD8+CD4-CCR7+CD45RA+ naive T cells. The origin of this receptor is a human donor in good health. Some libraries in this study had Jurkat cell RNA spiked in. The rearrangement links TRBV29-1 to TRBJ1-2, with unresolved D. The CDR3 DNA reads TGCAGCGTTGATGGCTCTGGCTACACCTTC. Translated, it gives CSVDGSGYTF.